The next 28 T cell receptor beta chains were all read from a single sample in a study of blood T cell repertoires in COVID-19. Clones were sequenced by immunoSEQ multiplex PCR, and TCRdb holds only the in-frame ones, with some missing. The sample gives approximately 280,000 clones, 70% to 90% of which show up once; approximately 9.9% is in the top ten. Material: peripheral blood. These receptors came from a woman in her seventies with acute or convalescent COVID-19.

This sequence joins TRBV3-1 (or the pseudogene TRBV3-2) and TRBJ1-6, with D tentatively TRBD1 (6 bases). This CDR3 region has 16 residues. The V end lost 0 bases, the J end lost 8 bases, and 14 bases lay between the germline ends. Germline V gives CDR1 LGHDT, CDR2 YNNKEL (reference sequence). CDR3 protein: CASSQEQGEGDSPLHF. As DNA, the CDR3 is TGTGCCAGCAGCCAAGAACAGGGAGAAGGCGATTCACCCCTCCACTTT.

The chain employs TRBV12-5 and TRBJ2-7, with TRBD1 matching 10 bases. From germline, CDR1 is LGHNT and CDR2 FRNRAP. This CDR3 has 13 residues. V trimming: 7 bases; J trimming: 5 bases; junction bases outside the gene matches: 5. DNA of the CDR3: TGTGCTAGTGCCTCGGACAGGGGGGACGAGCAGTACTTC. This codes for CASASDRGDEQYF. Drawing the rest from reference TRBV12-5 and TRBJ2-7, the complete variable domain is DARVTQTPRHKVTEMGQEVTMRCQPILGHNTVFWYRQTMMQGLELLAYFRNRAPLDDSGMPKDRFSAEMPDATLATLKIQPSEPRDSAVYFCASASDRGDEQYFGPGTRLTVT.

The rearrangement joins TRBV4-2 to TRBJ2-3; a possible D gene is TRBD1 (6 bases). Germline assignment: CDR1 LGHNA and CDR2 YNFKEQ. V was pared by 1 base and J by 6 bases, with 17 bases between. This CDR3 spans 16 amino acids. DNA of the CDR3: TGTGCCAGCAGCCAAGGGAAAGGGGGAAACAAGGATACGCAGTATTTT. It yields the protein CASSQGKGGNKDTQYF.

This CDR3 reads CAWSGSGVAGYTF. In DNA, the CDR3 is TGTGCCTGGAGTGGCTCAGGGGTCGCAGGCTACACCTTC. The rearrangement joins TRBV30 to TRBJ1-2, with a tentative D call TRBD1 (6 bases). Trimming took 1 base from V and 8 from J, leaving 14 bases between them. This CDR3 has 13 residues. The germline V gene encodes CDR1 GTSNPN and CDR2 SVGIG (reference sequence).

The chain uses TRBV3-1 (or the pseudogene TRBV3-2) and TRBJ1-2, with 7 nucleotides matching TRBD1. Trimming took 0 bases from V and 5 from J; bases not matched to a gene: 9. CDR3 length equals 16 residues. The germline CDR1 and CDR2 sequences are LGHDT and YNNKEL (reference sequence). The DNA of the CDR3 is TGTGCCAGCAGCCAAGAAGGAGGGGGCGGGTGGTATGGCTACACCTTC. Translation gives CASSQEGGGGWYGYTF.

This clone came up a few times. The rearrangement joins TRBV19 to TRBJ1-2; 7 bases align to TRBD1. This CDR3 is 14 amino acids long. Germline CDR1 LNHDA, CDR2 SQIVND (reference sequence). J lost 4 bases, V lost 5 bases, and 7 bases had no gene match. The DNA for the CDR3 is TGTGCCAGTAGTCTAGGGACAGTCGTCTATGGCTACACCTTC. Residues: CASSLGTVVYGYTF.

The chain employs TRBV6-5 and TRBJ2-3; TRBD2 matches 10 bases. This CDR3 is built from 15 residues. The ends lost 8 bases at V and 1 base at J; junction bases unmatched: 6. The germline CDR1 and CDR2 sequences are MNHEY and SVGAGI. DNA of the CDR3: TGTGCCAGCGGAAGAACTAGCGGGGGCACAGATACGCAGTATTTT. Translation: CASGRTSGGTDTQYF.

This chain uses TRBV5-8 with TRBJ1-1; D perhaps matches TRBD1 (6 bases). Germline values: CDR1 SGHTS, CDR2 YDEGEE. V was pared by 0 bases and J by 4 bases, with 10 bases between. CDR3 length equals 14 residues. CDR3 region: CASSLDREGTEAFF. The DNA of the CDR3 is TGTGCCAGCAGCTTGGACAGGGAGGGCACTGAAGCTTTCTTT.

V is TRBV12-3 or TRBV12-4 and J is TRBJ2-7, with a possible D match to TRBD2 (6 bases). Trimming shortened V by 5 bases and J by 9 bases, and 14 bases separated the two germline ends. CDR3 size: 12 residues. Here the CDR3 reads CASSAGTAGQYF. The CDR3 nucleotides are TGTGCCAGCAGTGCGGGGACGGCAGGGCAGTACTTC.

The chain joins TRBV12-3 or TRBV12-4 to TRBJ1-1; possible D gene TRBD1, 5 bases. CDR3 size: 13 residues. Trimming shortened V by 3 bases and J by 10 bases, and 15 bases separated the two germline ends. In DNA, the CDR3 is TGTGCCAGCAGTTTCGGGACTCCCGGGCGAGCTTTCTTT. Translation gives CASSFGTPGRAFF.

The gene calls are TRBV7-9 and TRBJ1-2; no definite D call. The CDR3 contains 13 residues. Looked up from germline, CDR1 is SEHNR and CDR2 is FQNEAQ (reference sequence). Trimming removed 5 bases from V and 8 bases from J, with 15 bases in between. CDR3: CASSTGLADGYTF. The CDR3 nucleotides are TGTGCCAGCAGCACCGGGCTAGCGGACGGCTACACCTTC.

In its sample, this clone was seen once. The chain recombines TRBV6-5 with TRBJ1-4, with D tentatively TRBD1 (5 bases). The CDR3 is 13 amino acids. The germline V and J ends were trimmed by 4 bases and 8 bases, with 11 bases remaining between them. Germline V lookup: CDR1 MNHEY, CDR2 SVGAGI. The CDR3 bases are TGTGCCAGCAGTTGGAGGGGAGGAGAAAAACTGTTTTTT. Protein product: CASSWRGGEKLFF.

The rearrangement joins TRBV3-1 (or the pseudogene TRBV3-2) to TRBJ2-3; perhaps TRBD2 as D (5 bases). CDR3 length: 13 amino acids. CDR1 LGHDT and CDR2 YNNKEL come from the germline V gene (reference sequence). Trimming took off 3 bases at V and 3 bases at J, with 7 bases between the two ends. In nucleotides, the CDR3 is TGTGCCAGCAGCCAGGACTGGACAGATACGCAGTATTTT. Its translation is CASSQDWTDTQYF.

This clone was counted only a few times. V usage is TRBV2 and J usage is TRBJ2-5; unclear D gene. This CDR3 is 10 amino acids long. In germline, CDR1 is SNHLY, CDR2 FYNNEI. The germline V and J ends were trimmed by 6 bases and 5 bases, with 4 bases remaining between them. The CDR3 DNA follows: TGTGCCAGCAGCCTTGAGACCCAGTACTTC. It specifies CASSLETQYF.

This clone came up a few times. As DNA, the CDR3 is TGTGCCAGCAACAGGGGCGTGAATTCACCCCTCCACTTT. Protein: CASNRGVNSPLHF. The V gene is TRBV2, the J gene TRBJ1-6; 7 bases map to TRBD1. Germline values: CDR1 SNHLY, CDR2 FYNNEI. V dropped 7 bases and J dropped 7; count of bases not matched to a gene: 4. This CDR3 is built from 13 residues.

CDR3 DNA sequence: TGTGCCAGCTCCAAGGAGGGAGTACTTGAAAAACTGTTTTTT. This sequence encodes CASSKEGVLEKLFF. This chain joins TRBV5-4 and TRBJ1-4; D remains ambiguous. The germline CDR1 and CDR2 sequences are SGHNT and YYREEE (reference sequence). CDR3 length: 14 amino acids. Trimming left V 7 bases short and J 7 bases short, with 17 bases between.

The chain links TRBV7-2 to TRBJ2-7; TRBD1 matches at 8 bases. Unmatched junction bases numbered 5, after V lost 4 bases and J lost 0 bases. Germline CDR1 and CDR2: SGHTA and FQGNSA. This CDR3 is built from 15 residues. CDR3 bases: TGTGCCAGCAGCTCAAGGACAGGGAGCTCCTACGAGCAGTACTTC. Translating gives CASSSRTGSSYEQYF. Supplemented by reference TRBV7-2 and TRBJ2-7, the full variable domain reads GAGVSQSPSNKVTEKGKDVELRCDPISGHTALYWYRQSLGQGLEFLIYFQGNSAPDKSGLPSDRFSAERTGGSVSTLTIQRTQQEDSAVYLCASSSRTGSSYEQYFGPGTRLTVT.

The chain has TRBV18 and TRBJ2-6; D not resolved. The CDR3 spans 16 residues. V gave up 6 bases and J gave up 0 bases, with 12 bases separating them. Germline CDR1 KGHSH, CDR2 LQKENI. The DNA for the CDR3 is TGTGCCAGCTCCGGAACTATATACTCTGGGGCCAACGTCCTGACTTTC. Its protein is CASSGTIYSGANVLTF.

The chain employs TRBV4-2 and TRBJ2-7; 9 nucleotides line up with TRBD2. The CDR3 is made up of 18 amino acids. Looked up from germline, CDR1 is LGHNA and CDR2 is YNFKEQ. With 0 bases clipped from V and 0 bases from J, the junction kept 9 bases outside the gene matches. CDR3 sequence reads: CASSQDPGAGGSSYEQYF. The CDR3 bases are TGTGCCAGCAGCCAAGACCCCGGGGCGGGGGGGAGCTCCTACGAGCAGTACTTC.

The chain joins TRBV10-3 to TRBJ1-1; TRBD1 matches at 7 bases. The length of the CDR3 is 13 residues. Germline CDR1 is ENHRY and CDR2 is SYGVKD. The V segment lost 6 bases and the J segment 3 bases; nucleotides outside the gene matches: 4. CDR3 region: CAISDREDTEAFF. The CDR3 bases are TGTGCCATCAGCGACAGGGAGGACACTGAAGCTTTCTTT.

The J gene is TRBJ2-5, the V gene TRBV14; 11 positions agree with TRBD2. Germline V gene data show CDR1 as SGHDN and CDR2 as FVKESK. The CDR3 covers 14 residues. V was clipped by 5 bases and J by 3 bases; unmatched bases: 2. The DNA of the CDR3 is TGTGCCAGCAGCTTACTAGCGGGGGAAGAGACCCAGTACTTC. Protein sequence: CASSLLAGEETQYF.

The J gene is TRBJ1-1, the V gene TRBV5-4, with a possible D match to TRBD1 (6 bases). CDR3 length: 15 amino acids. Trimming took 3 bases from V and 1 from J, leaving 13 bases between them. CDR1 is SGHNT and CDR2 is YYREEE in the germline V gene (reference sequence). CDR3 sequence: CASSSRQARNTEAFF. CDR3 DNA sequence: TGTGCCAGCAGCTCCCGACAGGCTAGGAACACTGAAGCTTTCTTT.

The J gene is TRBJ1-5, the V gene TRBV18, with a weak D call TRBD1 (6 bases). The germline V gene has CDR1 KGHSH and CDR2 LQKENI. Trimming pared 4 bases from V and 2 bases from J, leaving 12 bases between. CDR3 length: 15 residues. The chain's CDR3 is CASSQQGVRNQPQHF. CDR3 sequence (DNA): TGTGCCAGCTCACAACAGGGTGTTCGCAATCAGCCCCAGCATTTT.

The V gene is TRBV25-1, the J gene TRBJ1-2; D gene ambiguous. Per the germline V gene, CDR1 is MGHDK and CDR2 is SYGVNS. The CDR3 length is 12 residues. The V and J ends lost 4 bases and 4 bases respectively, with 7 bases between them. The CDR3 DNA reads TGTGCCAGCAGTGGCGGTACCTATGGCTACACCTTC. As protein: CASSGGTYGYTF.

The chain couples TRBV15 to TRBJ2-2; D ambiguous. The V and J ends lost 9 bases and 0 bases respectively, with 14 bases between them. Looked up from germline, CDR1 is LNHNV and CDR2 is YYDKDF (reference sequence). The CDR3 is 15 amino acids. CDR3 loop: CATAGRRTNTGELFF. DNA for the CDR3: TGTGCCACGGCCGGCCGGCGGACGAACACCGGGGAGCTGTTTTTT.

The rearrangement joins TRBV6-4 to TRBJ2-5; TRBD1 aligns across 8 bases. This CDR3 contains 17 residues. The germline gives CDR1 MRHNA, CDR2 SNTAGT. Germline trimming cut 4 bases from V and 5 bases from J; bases unmatched to any gene: 15. DNA for the CDR3: TGTGCCAGCAGTGGCCGGGAGCATGCAGGGGGCGGTGAGACCCAGTACTTC. Its protein product is CASSGREHAGGGETQYF.

J is TRBJ1-1 and V is TRBV4-2; perhaps TRBD1 as D (6 bases). Germline V CDR1 and CDR2: LGHNA, YNFKEQ. The V gene lost 0 bases and the J gene lost 12 bases, with 14 bases spanning the gap. The CDR3 consists of 13 residues. The CDR3 bases are TGTGCCAGCAGCCAAGACAGTGACAGGTCGACTTTCTTT. Translating gives CASSQDSDRSTFF.

This clone has more than one count but fewer than ten. The rearrangement links TRBV7-6 to TRBJ2-1, with D possibly TRBD2 on 5 matching bases. The CDR3 runs 13 residues. The ends were cut back, 4 bases at V and 10 bases at J, with 14 bases in the middle. Germline V gives CDR1 SGHVS, CDR2 FNYEAQ. CDR3 residues: CASSSDPRGEQFF. CDR3 nucleotide sequence: TGTGCCAGCAGCTCCGACCCCCGCGGGGAGCAGTTCTTC.